The TCR beta chain under discussion was sequenced for a study of PD-1 blockade in mismatch repair-deficient tumors. This clone was observed once. Its target is not known. The data were produced by immunoSEQ multiplex PCR, yet TCRdb's version contains in-frame clones alone and is incomplete. This table has thousands of clones, about 85% appearing once. Study-wide findings and caveats: Rapid post-treatment expansion, then contraction, generally preceding radiologic response, marked tumor-resident clones.

V dropped 3 bases and J dropped 2 bases, with 11 bases sitting between them. In germline, CDR1 is SGHTS, CDR2 YDEGEE. The CDR3 length is 14 residues. Mismatch repair deficiency was confirmed in all patients, by PCR or immunohistochemistry. The specimen was PBMCs, collected about 48 weeks after starting pembrolizumab. The chain couples TRBV5-8 to TRBJ2-5; perhaps TRBD1 as D (6 bases). This receptor was taken from an adult with mismatch repair-deficient cancer. Here the CDR3 reads CASSSGDGQETQYF. The CDR3 DNA reads as TGTGCCAGCAGCTCAGGGGATGGGCAAGAGACCCAGTACTTC.